The rows below give T cell receptor beta chains drawn from one sample of a study of cytomegalovirus exposure and HLA in healthy donors. Clones were sequenced by immunoSEQ multiplex PCR, and TCRdb holds only the in-frame ones, with some missing. The table shows more than 80,000 clones, with about 68% occurring only once. Sequenced sample: PBMCs. These receptors were collected from a human donor in good health. Both conserved end residues are part of each CDR3. A D gene is named only where the DNA matches it firmly. For some rows the clone size is stated as once, few or many, or as a class when expanded; others skip it.

CASSVGPSVDTF	TGTGCCAGCAGCGTGGGCCCGAGCGTGGACACCTTC	TRBV5-4	TRBJ1-2	-	-	12
CASSWTPGQSLNQPQHF	TGTGCCAGTTCGTGGACGCCGGGACAGTCCTTAAATCAGCCCCAGCATTTT	TRBV7-8	TRBJ1-5	-	TRBD1	17
CASSSRQGRTGELFF	TGTGCCAGCAGCTCCCGACAGGGACGGACCGGGGAGCTGTTTTTT	TRBV7-2	TRBJ2-2	-	TRBD1	15
CASSQVGGGGSEKLFF	TGCGCCAGCAGCCAAGTGGGAGGAGGCGGCAGTGAAAAACTGTTTTTT	TRBV4-1	TRBJ1-4	-	-	16
CASTQKGGCSYNEQFF	TGCGCCAGCACCCAGAAGGGGGGGTGCTCCTACAATGAGCAGTTCTTC	TRBV10-1	TRBJ2-1	once	-	16
CAISVAGDSSGNTIYF	TGTGCCATCAGTGTGGCAGGGGATAGCTCTGGAAACACCATATATTTT	TRBV10-3	TRBJ1-3	-	-	16
CASSPGQLYGYTF	TGTGCCAGCAGTCCGGGACAGCTGTATGGCTACACCTTC	TRBV25-1	TRBJ1-2	few	TRBD1	13
CASSSRTPYTEAFF	TGTGCCAGCAGCTCCAGGACTCCCTACACTGAAGCTTTCTTT	TRBV7-8	TRBJ1-1	-	-	14
CASIQRDRDAEAFF	TGTGCCAGCATTCAACGGGACAGGGATGCTGAAGCTTTCTTT	TRBV2	TRBJ1-1	once	TRBD1	14
CASRAGEGRLVETQYF	TGTGCCAGCAGGGCGGGAGAGGGGCGCCTTGTGGAGACCCAGTACTTC	TRBV11-2	TRBJ2-5	few	TRBD2	16
CASSPRDRGSWDTQYF	TGCGCCAGCAGCCCCCGGGACAGGGGGAGCTGGGATACGCAGTATTTT	TRBV4-1	TRBJ2-3	medium-sized	TRBD1	16
CASSSTGSSYEQYF	TGTGCCAGCAGCTCTACCGGGAGCTCCTACGAGCAGTACTTC	TRBV7-3	TRBJ2-7	-	-	14
CASSQATGSYEQYF	TGCGCCAGCAGCCAGGCTACAGGCTCCTACGAGCAGTACTTC	TRBV4-3	TRBJ2-7	-	-	14
CASSLNTGGAGALNEQFF	TGCGCCAGCAGCTTGAATACAGGGGGCGCCGGGGCACTCAATGAGCAGTTCTTC	TRBV5-1	TRBJ2-1	-	TRBD1	18
CASTSYNEQFF	TGTGCCAGCACCTCGTACAATGAGCAGTTCTTC	TRBV7-2	TRBJ2-1	-	-	11
CAWSPGQGATDTQYF	TGTGCCTGGAGTCCAGGACAGGGGGCAACAGATACGCAGTATTTT	TRBV30	TRBJ2-3	-	TRBD1	15
CASSYSGRGSDTQYF	TGTGCCAGCAGTTACAGCGGCAGGGGGTCAGATACGCAGTATTTT	TRBV6-5	TRBJ2-3	-	TRBD1	15
CASSKDAGANAEAFF	TGTGCCAGCAGCAAAGATGCAGGGGCGAACGCTGAAGCTTTCTTT	TRBV21-1	TRBJ1-1	-	-	15
CATSNYRELVTEAFF	TGTGCCACCAGCAACTACAGGGAGTTAGTCACTGAAGCTTTCTTT	TRBV15	TRBJ1-1	once	-	15
CASSLGGSNSPLHF	TGTGCCAGCAGCTTAGGCGGAAGTAATTCACCCCTCCACTTT	TRBV7-2	TRBJ1-6	-	-	14
CASSPRNLGQDGGYTF	TGTGCCAGCTCACCGCGCAACTTGGGACAGGACGGGGGCTACACCTTC	TRBV18	TRBJ1-2	-	TRBD1	16
CASSYQATNTGELFF	TGTGCCAGCTCGTATCAGGCAACTAACACCGGGGAGCTGTTTTTT	TRBV18	TRBJ2-2	-	-	15
CASRGGLGPYNEQFF	TGTGCCAGCAGGGGGGGACTCGGCCCTTACAATGAGCAGTTCTTC	TRBV6-5	TRBJ2-1	-	-	15
CASATSGGYETQYF	TGTGCCAGCGCGACTAGCGGGGGTTATGAGACCCAGTACTTC	TRBV7-3	TRBJ2-5	-	TRBD2	14
CASSQDWGGGFANTGELFF	TGCGCCAGCAGCCAAGATTGGGGCGGGGGGTTCGCGAACACCGGGGAGCTGTTTTTT	TRBV4-1	TRBJ2-2	-	TRBD2	19
CASSSGTLRTEAFF	TGTGCCAGTAGTAGTGGGACTTTGAGGACTGAAGCTTTCTTT	TRBV19	TRBJ1-1	many	-	14